This record covers a single T cell receptor (beta chain). No antigen is known for it. This sample is drawn from a study of monozygotic twins with inflammatory bowel disease. Without any T cell sorting, total RNA was isolated from whole blood. CDR1 and CDR2 (germline): SGHRS, YFSETQ. This CDR3 is 14 amino acids long. General study findings and limits: The authors note that differing immunosuppressive treatments may have added variability to patient repertoires.

TCRdb reprocessed the 5' RACE reads and reports one entry per CDR3 protein, with no DNA. Seen in this sample are around 190,000 distinct CDR3 sequences; the ten most common clones hold 1.5% to 2%. The receptor was isolated from a human donor with ulcerative colitis or Crohn's disease, or a healthy co-twin of an affected twin (not recorded which). The J gene is TRBJ1-1, the V gene TRBV5-1. Material: blood. The CDR3 spells CASSKGSGLAEAFF.